The 18 T cell receptor beta chains below all came from one sample that was sequenced in a study of T cells after yellow fever vaccination. TCRdb reprocessed the 5' RACE reads via MiXCR and lists one record per CDR3 protein. This table has a few hundred thousand distinct CDR3 sequences, 13% appearing once. The material sequenced was CD4+ T cells sorted from PBMCs, taken 45 days after the yellow fever booster vaccination. These receptor sequences come from a young man who received the YFV17D yellow fever vaccine.

The genes are TRBV6-5 and TRBJ2-7; 9 bases are shared with TRBD2. V was pared by 5 bases and J by 6 bases, with 2 bases of the junction left unmatched. Germline lookup yields CDR1 MNHEY and CDR2 SVGAGI. The CDR3 is made up of 12 amino acids. CDR3 protein: CASSRREGEQYF. The CDR3 DNA reads TGTGCCAGCAGTCGGCGGGAGGGCGAGCAGTACTTC.

Comment on this clonotype: This may stem from a read error, because a much larger clone lies one nucleotide away. The rearrangement joins TRBV20-1 to TRBJ2-3; a weak D match, TRBD1 (5 bases). This CDR3 has 16 residues. Trimming took 0 bases from V and 6 from J, leaving 19 bases between them. Germline-derived CDR1 and CDR2 are DFQATT and SNEGSKA (reference sequence). Written as DNA, the CDR3 is TGCAGTGCTAGAGATTTCGCAGGGATCATAAGTGATACGCAGTATTTT. Translating it yields CSARDFAGIISDTQYF.

This clonotype was seen only a few times. The rearrangement links TRBV5-1 to TRBJ2-5, with D possibly being TRBD1 (6 bases). The CDR3 is 14 amino acids. The V gene lost 6 bases and the J gene lost 1 base, with 13 bases spanning the gap. The germline V gene encodes CDR1 SGHRS and CDR2 YFSETQ. CDR3 protein: CASTARGSQETQYF. CDR3 coding DNA: TGCGCCAGCACGGCCAGGGGTTCCCAAGAGACCCAGTACTTC.

This clonotype was observed a handful of times. The V gene is TRBV30, the J gene TRBJ2-7; the D is unclear. Germline V gives CDR1 GTSNPN, CDR2 SVGIG (reference sequence). The CDR3 is made up of 13 amino acids. V was trimmed by 0 bases and J by 3 bases, leaving 9 bases between them. CDR3 in amino acids: CAWSVGVLYEQYF. As DNA, the CDR3 is TGTGCCTGGAGTGTAGGTGTACTCTACGAGCAGTACTTC.

The chain uses TRBV7-3 and TRBJ2-1, with 8 bases matching TRBD2. The CDR3 is made up of 17 amino acids. The germline gives CDR1 SGHTA, CDR2 FQGTGA. V dropped 1 base and J dropped 4; count of bases not matched to a gene: 9. The CDR3 sequence: CASSLIGGVKGYNEQFF. In DNA form, the CDR3 reads TGTGCCAGCAGCTTAATCGGGGGGGTTAAGGGGTACAATGAGCAGTTCTTC.

This clonotype was observed a few times. The V call is TRBV18, the J call TRBJ1-2; 8 nucleotides line up with TRBD1. CDR1 and CDR2 from the germline V gene are KGHSH and LQKENI. This CDR3 region has 16 residues. The ends lost 4 bases at V and 4 bases at J; junction bases unmatched: 11. The CDR3 loop is CASSRSGTGIFYGYTF. For the CDR3, the DNA is TGTGCCAGCTCACGCTCCGGGACAGGCATTTTCTATGGCTACACCTTC.

This clonotype was observed a handful of times. The CDR3 sequence is CASRRQGGGYTF. The CDR3 DNA is TGTGCCAGCAGACGACAGGGCGGCGGCTACACCTTC. This chain links TRBV6-2 or TRBV6-3 with TRBJ1-2, with TRBD1 matching over 7 bases. The CDR3 totals 12 residues. V shed 6 bases, J shed 8 bases, and the junction held 6 bases outside the gene matches. Germline assignment: CDR1 MNHEY and CDR2 SVGEGT.

This clonotype was found many times. The V call is TRBV7-2, the J call TRBJ2-1; TRBD1 aligns across 7 bases. The V segment lost 4 bases and the J segment 4 bases; nucleotides outside the gene matches: 7. This CDR3 comprises 15 residues. Per germline, CDR1 SGHTA and CDR2 FQGNSA. CDR3 in DNA: TGTGCCAGCAGCTCTCCCGCGACAGGGTACAATGAGCAGTTCTTC. This encodes CASSSPATGYNEQFF.

This clonotype was observed a handful of times. CDR3 sequence (DNA): TGTGCCAGCAGCCACGGACTAGTGGTCTACGAGCAGTACTTC. Translation gives CASSHGLVVYEQYF. J is TRBJ2-7 and V is TRBV3-1; TRBD2 matches 7 bases. Losses at the gene ends were 3 bases for V and 3 bases for J; bases not matched to a gene: 5. Germline V gene data show CDR1 as LGHDT and CDR2 as YNNKEL (reference sequence). This CDR3 contains 14 residues.

The chain is built from TRBV29-1 and TRBJ1-5; D unresolved. V gave up 4 bases and J gave up 4 bases, with 14 bases separating them. CDR1 and CDR2 from the germline V gene are SQVTM and ANQGSEA. This CDR3 comprises 14 residues. CDR3 in DNA: TGCAGCGTTGCCCTGGGCGTAACGAATCAGCCCCAGCATTTT. As protein: CSVALGVTNQPQHF.

In this sample, this clonotype turned up a few times. The chain combines TRBV7-2 with TRBJ2-6; D remains ambiguous. Trimming took off 5 bases at V and 5 bases at J, with 13 bases between the two ends. The CDR3 spans 15 residues. CDR1 and CDR2 (germline): SGHTA, FQGNSA. CDR3 nucleotides: TGTGCCAGCAGCATGGACCTTGGGCGGGCCAACGTCCTGACTTTC. This translates into CASSMDLGRANVLTF.

The chain combines TRBV20-1 with TRBJ2-1; D is tentatively TRBD1 or TRBD2 (6 bases each). Germline V gene data show CDR1 as DFQATT and CDR2 as SNEGSKA (reference sequence). Deletions cut 5 bases from V and 2 bases from J, with 16 bases between. The CDR3 is 15 residues long. DNA of the CDR3: TGCAGTGCTCGACTCGGGGGCCGCGCCTACAATGAGCAGTTCTTC. As protein: CSARLGGRAYNEQFF.

The rearrangement joins TRBV7-2 to TRBJ2-2, with a possible D match to TRBD1 (6 bases). Trimming took off 1 base at V and 4 bases at J, with 10 bases between the two ends. This CDR3 region has 15 residues. Germline V gene lookup returns CDR1 SGHTA and CDR2 FQGNSA. The CDR3 loop is CASSLDRARTGELFF. In DNA form, the CDR3 reads TGTGCCAGCAGCTTAGACAGGGCGCGCACCGGGGAGCTGTTTTTT.

This rearrangement joins TRBV7-9 to TRBJ1-4; D gene ambiguous. V was trimmed by 1 base and J by 7 bases, leaving 13 bases between them. The CDR3 is made up of 15 amino acids. Germline V gives CDR1 SEHNR, CDR2 FQNEAQ (reference sequence). The CDR3 spells CASSLGDYYSEKLFF. The CDR3 nucleotides read TGTGCCAGCAGCTTAGGCGATTATTACAGTGAAAAACTGTTTTTT.

This clonotype was seen a few times. V gene TRBV24-1 combines with J gene TRBJ2-3; TRBD2 might be the D (6 bases). CDR3 length equals 14 residues. The V end lost 4 bases, the J end lost 5 bases, and 12 bases lay between the germline ends. Germline loops: CDR1 KGHDR, CDR2 SFDVKD. CDR3 residues: CATSEGGERDTQYF. As DNA, the CDR3 is TGTGCCACCAGTGAGGGAGGAGAAAGAGATACGCAGTATTTT.

This clonotype was seen a few times. This chain joins TRBV15 and TRBJ1-2, with D unresolved. This CDR3 contains 12 residues. Trimming removed 8 bases from V and 3 bases from J, with 10 bases in between. Germline CDR1 LNHNV, CDR2 YYDKDF (reference sequence). The CDR3 coding sequence is TGTGCCACCTCCAGTAGTTACTATGGCTACACCTTC. Translating gives CATSSSYYGYTF.

This clonotype was observed a handful of times. This chain joins TRBV7-2 and TRBJ2-4; TRBD1 matches 8 bases. This CDR3 has 15 amino acids. Germline V gene lookup returns CDR1 SGHTA and CDR2 FQGNSA. Germline trimming cut 1 base from V and 9 bases from J; bases unmatched to any gene: 8. CDR3 DNA: TGTGCCAGCAGCTTAGGAGGACAGGGTTCGGGCATTCAGTACTTC. Its translation is CASSLGGQGSGIQYF.

This clonotype was seen only a few times. The CDR3 region has the DNA TGTGCCAGCAGTTCCCCGGGACAGGGGACGGGGGAGACCCAGTACTTC. Translating gives CASSSPGQGTGETQYF. The V gene is TRBV6-5, the J gene TRBJ2-5; TRBD1 agrees at 10 bases. Germline V gene sequence: CDR1 MNHEY, CDR2 SVGAGI. V trimming: 4 bases; J trimming: 5 bases; junction bases outside the gene matches: 10. The CDR3 is 16 amino acids.